Presented here are 6 T cell receptor beta chains from one specimen sequenced in a study of blood T cell repertoires in COVID-19. TCRdb's copy holds only in-frame clones and misses some; the assay was immunoSEQ multiplex PCR. Among around 250,000 clones listed, roughly 84% were seen once. The sequencing input was peripheral blood. These receptors all come from a woman aged 40 to 50 who had recovered from COVID-19.

DNA for the CDR3: TGTGCCAGCATTGCAGTCAGCTCCTACAATGAGCAGTTCTTC. This codes for CASIAVSSYNEQFF. The V call is TRBV2, the J call TRBJ2-1; no clear D. V lost 7 bases and J 0 bases, leaving 10 bases between the germline ends. This CDR3 region has 14 residues. CDR1 is SNHLY and CDR2 is FYNNEI in the germline V gene.

The rearrangement uses TRBV19 and TRBJ1-2; D perhaps matches TRBD1 (6 bases). The V end lost 4 bases, the J end lost 6 bases, and 12 bases lay between the germline ends. Germline V gives CDR1 LNHDA, CDR2 SQIVND (reference sequence). The CDR3 runs to 13 residues. CDR3 DNA sequence: TGTGCCAGTAGTACACAGGGCACGGATGGCTACACCTTC. Its protein is CASSTQGTDGYTF.

The J gene is TRBJ2-5, the V gene TRBV12-3 or TRBV12-4; 7 bases fit TRBD1. V was clipped by 7 bases and J by 2 bases; unmatched bases: 4. CDR3 length: 13 amino acids. CDR3 bases: TGTGCCAGCAAGGGGACAGTACAAGAGACCCAGTACTTC. This gives the protein CASKGTVQETQYF.

The chain recombines TRBV9 with TRBJ2-5; unclear D gene. The V gene lost 0 bases and the J gene lost 7 bases, with 22 bases spanning the gap. Looked up from germline, CDR1 is SGDLS and CDR2 is YYNGEE. The CDR3 covers 17 residues. The DNA of the CDR3 is TGTGCCAGCAGCGTAGGGAGCTCGGGTCGAGCAGATGGGACCCAGTACTTC. It encodes CASSVGSSGRADGTQYF. Complete variable domain (other parts from reference TRBV9 and TRBJ2-5): DSGVTQTPKHLITATGQRVTLRCSPRSGDLSVYWYQQSLDQGLQFLIQYYNGEERAKGNILERFSAQQFPDLHSELNLSSLELGDSALYFCASSVGSSGRADGTQYFGPGTRLLVL.

The chain couples TRBV11-3 to TRBJ2-5; TRBD1 matches 8 bases. The CDR3 extends over 15 amino acids. Germline assignment: CDR1 SGHNT and CDR2 YENEEA. V lost 2 bases, J lost 1 base, and 3 bases stayed unmatched. In nucleotides, the CDR3 is TGTGCCAGCAGCTTACTCGGGACAGGCCAAGAGACCCAGTACTTC. Translating it yields CASSLLGTGQETQYF.

V usage is TRBV5-1 and J usage is TRBJ2-7; 9 nucleotides align to TRBD1. The CDR3 is 14 residues long. Germline V gene data show CDR1 as SGHRS and CDR2 as YFSETQ. V gave up 5 bases and J gave up 4 bases; unmatched junction bases: 7. The CDR3 nucleotides are TGCGCCAGCAGACCAACAGGGGGCTGGTACGAGCAGTACTTC. Translation: CASRPTGGWYEQYF.